This TCR beta chain was sequenced for a study of CD8 T cells in Susac syndrome (dated by TCRdb to about 2019). Background on the whole study: The study used repertoire sequencing to test whether antigen drove CD8+ T cell activation and differentiation in Susac syndrome.

In the case of this clonotype: It has no known antigen specificity. One base away there is no much larger clone; base qualities are not given.

High-throughput TCR beta sequencing profiled peripheral blood CD8+ and CD4+ T cells from healthy donors, Susac syndrome patients and multiple sclerosis patients. The healthy donors served as controls matched for age and sex. CD8+ TEMRA cells were enriched by FACS, while bulk CD8+ and CD4+ T cells were purified by magnetic negative isolation. Blood was drawn into EDTA tubes, processed within 24 hours, and PBMCs were isolated by density gradient centrifugation. PBMCs intended for TCR sequencing were frozen in liquid nitrogen and were later thawed in a 37 degrees C water bath. The sorted or isolated CD4+, CD8+ and CD8+ TEMRA cells had a purity of 90% or higher. The CDR3 has 14 amino acids, counting the end cysteine and phenylalanine. Only CDR3 DNA is held: 42 bases, read in frame from base 1. CDR1 and CDR2, looked up from the germline V gene, are MNHEY and SVGEGT. The V end gives up 2 bases and the J end 2 bases, leaving 1 base in the junction not matched to a gene.

General conclusions and limits of the study: The number of individuals in the TCR sequencing and HLA analysis was recognized as being relatively small.

RNA was extracted with the RNeasy kit and about 0.5 to 1 ug was reverse transcribed using random hexamers. The immunoSEQ multiplex PCR assay, which covers 54 Vbeta and 13 Jbeta segments, was used to amplify TCR beta CDR3 regions. To correct PCR amplification bias, a synthetic template baseline was used for both primer optimization and computational correction. Regarding the original processing steps: Only productive sequences were kept, with reads annotated to V, D and J genes according to IMGT and analyzed in immunoSEQ Analyzer. Clonality was calculated as one minus the Shannon entropy normalized by log2 of the number of productive unique sequences. For each patient and control, public and private clones were evaluated among the 100 most prevalent clones. Susac-specific clones were defined as absent from healthy and MS cohorts, over a thousand published viral clones and other ImmuneACCESS disease sequences. TCRdb reanalyzed the raw reads on its own, using fastp at Q25 for trimming and MiXCR for clone calling, and kept in-frame beta chains. For every CDR3 protein sequence, its rows merge into one entry that carries the most common genes and DNA. V and J calls and clone size were set by TCRdb, not the authors. This sample holds fewer than 200,000 distinct CDR3 sequences; less than 95% were observed only once. Over 0.08% of the sample belongs to the ten largest clones.

The chain uses TRBV6-2 or TRBV6-3 and TRBJ2-7; TRBD1 aligns with 9 central bases. The sequencing sample was made of CD4+ T cells from PBMCs. The TCR sequence derives from a human donor in good health. The DNA reads TGTGCCAGCAGTTACGGGACAGGGACCTACGAGCAGTACTTC. This yields the protein CASSYGTGTYEQYF.